This is a list of T cell receptor beta chains from one sample in a study of T cell repertoires in cytomegalovirus infection. TCRdb ran MiXCR on the reads and lists one entry per CDR3 protein. Altogether roughly 920,000 distinct CDR3 sequences are present, about 33% being singletons, with the ten largest covering roughly 12%. What these receptors recognize is not known. The input for sequencing was cultured CD8+ T cells from PBMCs, taken from culture after CMV antigen stimulation. The receptors derive from a human donor in good health (CMV status not recorded). Some clones in this sample may be carry-over from other donors' samples. Both conserved end residues are part of each CDR3. The D gene is left open where the match is weak. Size values are once, few and many counts, or a class for expanded clones, and some rows have none.

j_call: TRBJ1-1
d_call: -
v_call: TRBV3-1
clone_size: -
cdr3_nt: TGTGCCAGCAGCCAATTTGGAGGGGCGACTGAAGCTTTCTTT
cdr3_aa: CASSQFGGATEAFF

j_call: TRBJ1-1
d_call: -
v_call: TRBV7-8
clone_size: many
cdr3_nt: TGTGCCAGCAGCATACGGGTCACTGAAGCTTTCTTT
cdr3_aa: CASSIRVTEAFF

j_call: TRBJ1-1
d_call: -
v_call: TRBV27
clone_size: once
cdr3_nt: TGTGCCAGCAGTTCTGGTGTTCGGGACACTGAAGCTTTCTTT
cdr3_aa: CASSSGVRDTEAFF

j_call: TRBJ1-6
d_call: -
v_call: TRBV7-6
clone_size: -
cdr3_nt: TGTGCCAGCAGCTTAGCGCTCCGGGGGCCCTATAATTCACCCCTCCACTTT
cdr3_aa: CASSLALRGPYNSPLHF

j_call: TRBJ1-1
d_call: -
v_call: TRBV6-5
clone_size: -
cdr3_nt: TGTGCCAGCAGTCCCCAGGGGTGGGGTGAAGCTTTCTTT
cdr3_aa: CASSPQGWGEAFF

j_call: TRBJ2-1
d_call: -
v_call: TRBV10-3
clone_size: -
cdr3_nt: TGTGCCATCAGTCCGTCCAGACGGACGGATTACAATGAGCAGTTCTTC
cdr3_aa: CAISPSRRTDYNEQFF

j_call: TRBJ2-7
d_call: -
v_call: TRBV5-1
clone_size: few
cdr3_nt: TGCGCCAGCAGCATGTACGCCGGGACCTACGAGCAGTACTTC
cdr3_aa: CASSMYAGTYEQYF

j_call: TRBJ1-2
d_call: -
v_call: TRBV12-3/TRBV12-4
clone_size: -
cdr3_nt: TGTGCCAGCAGTTTAAATAGGGCAGCGCCAGGCGGCTACACCTTC
cdr3_aa: CASSLNRAAPGGYTF

j_call: TRBJ2-3
d_call: TRBD2
v_call: TRBV7-6
clone_size: -
cdr3_nt: TGTGCTAGCAGCTTATTCAGCGGGGGCACAGATACGCAGTATTTT
cdr3_aa: CASSLFSGGTDTQYF

j_call: TRBJ2-1
d_call: -
v_call: TRBV6-1
clone_size: -
cdr3_nt: TGTGCCAGCAGTGAAGCGGGTGAGCAGTTCTTC
cdr3_aa: CASSEAGEQFF

j_call: TRBJ2-7
d_call: TRBD1
v_call: TRBV7-9
clone_size: -
cdr3_nt: TGTGCCAGCAGCGGAGCCATCGGACAGGGTTACGAGCAGTACTTC
cdr3_aa: CASSGAIGQGYEQYF

j_call: TRBJ2-2
d_call: TRBD1
v_call: TRBV7-6
clone_size: -
cdr3_nt: TGTGCCAGCATCCCGGACAGGCGAAACACCGGGGAGCTGATTTTT
cdr3_aa: CASIPDRRNTGELIF

j_call: TRBJ2-7
d_call: -
v_call: TRBV20-1
clone_size: -
cdr3_nt: TGCAGTGCAAGGACTATATACTACGAGCAGTACTTC
cdr3_aa: CSARTIYYEQYF

j_call: TRBJ2-1
d_call: -
v_call: TRBV7-7
clone_size: -
cdr3_nt: TGTGCTAGCAGCCGCCGGGACTCTAGGGAGCAGTTCTTC
cdr3_aa: CASSRRDSREQFF

j_call: TRBJ1-1
d_call: TRBD1
v_call: TRBV4-1
clone_size: few
cdr3_nt: TGCGCCAGCAGCCCCCAGGACAGGGGGGACACTGAAGCTTTCTTT
cdr3_aa: CASSPQDRGDTEAFF

j_call: TRBJ2-7
d_call: -
v_call: TRBV2
clone_size: -
cdr3_nt: TGTGCCAGCAGTGATGGCCCTCCCTACGAGCAGTACTTC
cdr3_aa: CASSDGPPYEQYF

j_call: TRBJ2-3
d_call: TRBD2
v_call: TRBV4-3
clone_size: once
cdr3_nt: TGCGCCAGCAGCCAAGCGGGGGGGCTTGCAGATACGCAGTATTTT
cdr3_aa: CASSQAGGLADTQYF

j_call: TRBJ1-1
d_call: -
v_call: TRBV7-9
clone_size: -
cdr3_nt: TGTGCCAGCAGCCGGGTCTTGATTGAAGCTTTCTTT
cdr3_aa: CASSRVLIEAFF

j_call: TRBJ1-1
d_call: TRBD1
v_call: TRBV5-4
clone_size: -
cdr3_nt: TGTGCCAGCAGCTTGGGGGACAGGGTTAACACTGAAGCTTTCTTT
cdr3_aa: CASSLGDRVNTEAFF

j_call: TRBJ2-1
d_call: TRBD2
v_call: TRBV7-6
clone_size: -
cdr3_nt: TGTGCCAGCAGCTTACTAGCGGGGGGGCGTGTGAGTTACAATGAGCAGTTCTTC
cdr3_aa: CASSLLAGGRVSYNEQFF

j_call: TRBJ2-1
d_call: -
v_call: TRBV19
clone_size: -
cdr3_nt: TGTGCCAGTAGCTTATTCCCCTACAATGAGCAGTTCTTC
cdr3_aa: CASSLFPYNEQFF

j_call: TRBJ2-1
d_call: -
v_call: TRBV7-8
clone_size: few
cdr3_nt: TGTGCCAGCAGCGTAGAGGTAGTTGGCAATGAGCAGTTCTTC
cdr3_aa: CASSVEVVGNEQFF

j_call: TRBJ1-2
d_call: -
v_call: TRBV2
clone_size: -
cdr3_nt: TGTGCCAGCAGTGAGTTATACGGGGAAGATCGGTATGGCTACACCTTC
cdr3_aa: CASSELYGEDRYGYTF

j_call: TRBJ1-6
d_call: -
v_call: TRBV5-6
clone_size: few
cdr3_nt: TGTGCCAGCAGCTTGGCAGGGTTGAAATCACCCCTCCACTTT
cdr3_aa: CASSLAGLKSPLHF

j_call: TRBJ2-1
d_call: -
v_call: TRBV24-1
clone_size: once
cdr3_nt: TGTGCCACCAGTGGGGCAGGTTGGAACAATGAGCAGTTCTTC
cdr3_aa: CATSGAGWNNEQFF

j_call: TRBJ2-2
d_call: TRBD1
v_call: TRBV4-1
clone_size: -
cdr3_nt: TGCGCCAGCAGCCTTTCACATGACAGGGGTGACGGGGAGCTGTTTTTT
cdr3_aa: CASSLSHDRGDGELFF

j_call: TRBJ2-5
d_call: TRBD2
v_call: TRBV5-1
clone_size: few
cdr3_nt: TGCGCCAGCAGCTTGGCCGAATCTAGCGGAGCCACCCAGTACTTC
cdr3_aa: CASSLAESSGATQYF

j_call: TRBJ1-5
d_call: TRBD1
v_call: TRBV7-9
clone_size: -
cdr3_nt: TGTGCCAGCAGCCCCCAGGGGGCAAAGCCCCAGCATTTT
cdr3_aa: CASSPQGAKPQHF

j_call: TRBJ2-5
d_call: -
v_call: TRBV7-9
clone_size: -
cdr3_nt: TGTGCCAGCAGGATAAGAGAGACCCAGTACTTC
cdr3_aa: CASRIRETQYF

j_call: TRBJ2-5
d_call: -
v_call: TRBV7-2
clone_size: many
cdr3_nt: TGTGCCAGCAGCTCGACTGGACTCCAAGAGACCCAGTACTTC
cdr3_aa: CASSSTGLQETQYF

j_call: TRBJ2-5
d_call: -
v_call: TRBV28
clone_size: -
cdr3_nt: TGTGCCAGCAGCGATTCGGGGGTGGAGACCCAGTACTTC
cdr3_aa: CASSDSGVETQYF

j_call: TRBJ2-3
d_call: -
v_call: TRBV6-2/TRBV6-3
clone_size: -
cdr3_nt: TGTGTCGGACGCAGTCACGGGGCAGATACGCAGTATTTT
cdr3_aa: CVGRSHGADTQYF

j_call: TRBJ2-3
d_call: TRBD2
v_call: TRBV6-1
clone_size: few
cdr3_nt: TGTGCCAGCAGTGAAAGGACTAGAGCAGATACGCAGTATTTT
cdr3_aa: CASSERTRADTQYF

j_call: TRBJ1-1
d_call: -
v_call: TRBV7-9
clone_size: few
cdr3_nt: TGTGCCAGCAGCTCCGGACAGATTTACCAAATGAACACTGAAGCTTTCTTT
cdr3_aa: CASSSGQIYQMNTEAFF

j_call: TRBJ1-1
d_call: -
v_call: TRBV7-6
clone_size: -
cdr3_nt: TGTGCCAGCAGCTTAAATCGAGGCCCACACACTGAAGCTTTCTTT
cdr3_aa: CASSLNRGPHTEAFF

j_call: TRBJ2-3
d_call: TRBD1
v_call: TRBV10-3
clone_size: few
cdr3_nt: TGTGCCATCAGTGAGGGACCGACAGGGCTCACAGATACGCAGTATTTT
cdr3_aa: CAISEGPTGLTDTQYF

j_call: TRBJ2-1
d_call: TRBD2
v_call: TRBV4-2
clone_size: -
cdr3_nt: TGTGCCAGCAGCCAGGACGGACTAGCGGGGGGCCAGGACAATGAGCAGTTCTTC
cdr3_aa: CASSQDGLAGGQDNEQFF

j_call: TRBJ1-5
d_call: -
v_call: TRBV4-1
clone_size: -
cdr3_nt: TGCGCCAGCAGCCAAGTTACAGACCAGCCCCAGCATTTT
cdr3_aa: CASSQVTDQPQHF

j_call: TRBJ1-2
d_call: -
v_call: TRBV6-5
clone_size: few
cdr3_nt: TGTGCCAGCAGTTACGGGCCAGGGGAGGACTATGGCTACACCTTC
cdr3_aa: CASSYGPGEDYGYTF

j_call: TRBJ2-1
d_call: TRBD2
v_call: TRBV7-2
clone_size: few
cdr3_nt: TGTGCCAGCTTTGGGTCTAGCGGAATACCGAGCTCCTACAATGAGCAGTTCTTC
cdr3_aa: CASFGSSGIPSSYNEQFF

j_call: TRBJ1-2
d_call: -
v_call: TRBV6-1
clone_size: few
cdr3_nt: TGTGCCAGCAGTCTAAATACCCCCGAGGCCAACTATGGCTACACCTTC
cdr3_aa: CASSLNTPEANYGYTF

j_call: TRBJ2-1
d_call: TRBD1
v_call: TRBV7-9
clone_size: many
cdr3_nt: TGTGCCAGCAGCGGGACAGGTCGGGCCTATATTTTGCTTGAGCAGTTCTTC
cdr3_aa: CASSGTGRAYILLEQFF

j_call: TRBJ1-6
d_call: -
v_call: TRBV6-2/TRBV6-3
clone_size: -
cdr3_nt: TGTGCCAGCAGTCCCCACGGGTTTCCCCTCCACTTT
cdr3_aa: CASSPHGFPLHF

j_call: TRBJ2-7
d_call: TRBD1
v_call: TRBV2
clone_size: -
cdr3_nt: TGTGCCAGCAGTGGTGGACAGGGTTACTACGAGCAGTACTTC
cdr3_aa: CASSGGQGYYEQYF

j_call: TRBJ1-2
d_call: -
v_call: TRBV7-8
clone_size: many
cdr3_nt: TGTGCCAGCAGCAGCCGGACAGTAACTCACTATGGCTACACCTTC
cdr3_aa: CASSSRTVTHYGYTF

j_call: TRBJ2-1
d_call: -
v_call: TRBV5-8
clone_size: -
cdr3_nt: TGTGCCAGCAGCTTTGGAGGGGGGGGTGGGATCTTC
cdr3_aa: CASSFGGGGGIF

j_call: TRBJ2-3
d_call: -
v_call: TRBV28
clone_size: few
cdr3_nt: TGTGCCAGCAGTCCCGGACAGATCAGAACAGATACGCAGTATTTT
cdr3_aa: CASSPGQIRTDTQYF

j_call: TRBJ1-2
d_call: TRBD1
v_call: TRBV7-9
clone_size: -
cdr3_nt: TGTGCCAGCAGCTCGGACAGGGGGTACGGTAACTATGGCTACACCTTC
cdr3_aa: CASSSDRGYGNYGYTF

j_call: TRBJ2-7
d_call: TRBD1
v_call: TRBV7-9
clone_size: -
cdr3_nt: TGTGCCAGCAGCACCTCCGGGACAGGAGCCTACGAGCAGTACTTC
cdr3_aa: CASSTSGTGAYEQYF

j_call: TRBJ2-7
d_call: -
v_call: TRBV5-5
clone_size: -
cdr3_nt: TGTGCCAGCAGCACCAAGGGTTACGAGCAGTACTTC
cdr3_aa: CASSTKGYEQYF

j_call: TRBJ2-4
d_call: -
v_call: TRBV5-4
clone_size: -
cdr3_nt: TGTGCCAGCAGCCTCTGGGGTGGCATTCAGTACTTC
cdr3_aa: CASSLWGGIQYF

j_call: TRBJ1-2
d_call: -
v_call: TRBV2
clone_size: few
cdr3_nt: TGTGCCAGTAAGGGAGCGGTTTATGGCTACACCTTC
cdr3_aa: CASKGAVYGYTF

j_call: TRBJ1-1
d_call: -
v_call: TRBV19
clone_size: -
cdr3_nt: TGTGCCAGTAGTAGGTGGCTCACTGAAGCTTTCTTT
cdr3_aa: CASSRWLTEAFF

j_call: TRBJ2-5
d_call: TRBD1
v_call: TRBV27
clone_size: -
cdr3_nt: TGTGCCAGCAGTTCGTTGACGACAGGGGGCCAAGAGACCCAGTACTTC
cdr3_aa: CASSSLTTGGQETQYF

j_call: TRBJ2-4
d_call: -
v_call: TRBV20-1
clone_size: -
cdr3_nt: TGCAGTGCTAGAGATCCAAAGGCGGCCAAAAACATTCAGTACTTC
cdr3_aa: CSARDPKAAKNIQYF

j_call: TRBJ1-5
d_call: TRBD1
v_call: TRBV2
clone_size: -
cdr3_nt: TGTGCCAGCAGTGAAGACAGGACAGGGGGCGTTCAGCCCCAGCATTTT
cdr3_aa: CASSEDRTGGVQPQHF

j_call: TRBJ1-2
d_call: TRBD1
v_call: TRBV29-1
clone_size: -
cdr3_nt: TGCAGCGTCGACCGGGACAGAAGACTCTATGGCTACACCTTC
cdr3_aa: CSVDRDRRLYGYTF